This is a list of T cell receptor beta chains from one sample in a study of T-cell reconstitution after alpha-beta-depleted transplantation in children. One entry per CDR3 protein results from TCRdb running MiXCR on the PCR reads. The data show about 420,000 distinct CDR3 sequences, about 17% seen once. This specimen was PBMCs, mostly from graft donor cells, taken 360 days after TCRalphabeta/CD19-depleted stem cell transplant. Receptors were obtained from a boy younger than two who had a stem cell transplant for Wiskott-Aldrich syndrome, so the T cells may come from the graft donor. Both conserved end residues are part of each CDR3. The D gene is left open where the match is weak. A clone size is listed for some rows: how often the clone was seen (once, few, many), or a class if it is expanded.

TGTGCCAGCAGCCAAAATAGCCCGGGCGGCTACGAGCAGTACTTC,CASSQNSPGGYEQYF,NA,TRBV11-2,15,TRBJ2-7,NA
TGTGCCAGCAGTGAATTAGAGACCCAGTACTTC,CASSELETQYF,NA,TRBV25-1,11,TRBJ2-5,many
TGCGCCAGCAGCCAACGACAGGGTTGGAAAGAGACCCAGTACTTC,CASSQRQGWKETQYF,TRBD1,TRBV5-1,15,TRBJ2-5,few
TGCAGTGCTAGAGATTGGAGACTAGCCGGCTACGAGCAGTACTTC,CSARDWRLAGYEQYF,TRBD2,TRBV20-1,15,TRBJ2-7,NA
TGTACCAGCAGTCCTCGCATAGTAGGGGCCGGACTTCAAGAGACCCAGTACTTC,CTSSPRIVGAGLQETQYF,NA,TRBV12-3/TRBV12-4,18,TRBJ2-5,NA
TGCGCCAGCAGTGTACAGCTAGCGGGATTCACAGATACGCAGTATTTT,CASSVQLAGFTDTQYF,TRBD2,TRBV10-2,16,TRBJ2-3,NA
TGCAGTGCCTTAGCGGGAGACCCCACAGATACGCAGTATTTT,CSALAGDPTDTQYF,TRBD2,TRBV20-1,14,TRBJ2-3,NA
TGCAGTGCTACGGGTCGGGGCGGGGTGAGGGTCGGGGAGCTGTTTTTT,CSATGRGGVRVGELFF,NA,TRBV20-1,16,TRBJ2-2,NA
TGCGCCAGCAGTAAGGCCTTCGAGACCCAGTACTTC,CASSKAFETQYF,NA,TRBV10-2,12,TRBJ2-5,NA
TGTGCCAGCAGTTTTGGCCGGGACAGCCACCCTCAAGAGACCCAGTACTTC,CASSFGRDSHPQETQYF,TRBD1,TRBV12-3/TRBV12-4,17,TRBJ2-5,NA
TGTGCCAGCAGGGGTGGACCTAAAAACATTCAGTACTTC,CASRGGPKNIQYF,NA,TRBV28,13,TRBJ2-4,few